A single sample gave rise to the 20 T cell receptor beta chains below, sequenced in a study of control samples from healthy donors and cancer patients. Profiling relied on immunoSEQ multiplex PCR, and the TCRdb table lists in-frame clones only, not all of them. The sample has under 70,000 clones, around 87% seen once. Sequences were obtained from PBMCs. The receptor set was obtained from a man aged 55 to 69 with head and neck cancer.

The gene calls are TRBV5-1 and TRBJ2-5, with D perhaps TRBD2 (7 bases). Deletions cut 1 base from V and 4 bases from J, with 20 bases between. The germline V gene encodes CDR1 SGHRS and CDR2 YFSETQ. This CDR3 is 17 amino acids long. The CDR3 loop reads CASSLITGGGTGETQYF. CDR3 bases: TGCGCCAGCAGCTTGATTACGGGGGGCGGTACGGGAGAGACCCAGTACTTC.

This sequence joins TRBV5-4 and TRBJ2-5; D is ambiguous. The CDR3 runs 12 residues. Germline values: CDR1 SGHNT, CDR2 YYREEE (reference sequence). Trimming took 0 bases from V and 5 from J, leaving 5 bases between them. The CDR3 here is CASSLDRETQYF. The CDR3 region has the DNA TGTGCCAGCAGCTTGGATCGCGAGACCCAGTACTTC.

The chain joins TRBV6-5 to TRBJ1-1; TRBD1 matches at 9 bases. V was pared by 6 bases and J by 6 bases, with 8 bases of the junction left unmatched. The CDR3 consists of 14 residues. Germline V gives CDR1 MNHEY, CDR2 SVGAGI. CDR3 bases: TGTGCCAGCAGCCAGACAGGGGGAAGAGCTGAAGCTTTCTTT. It yields the protein CASSQTGGRAEAFF.

The chain links TRBV6-2 or TRBV6-3 to TRBJ2-3; 12 positions agree with TRBD2. CDR1 is MNHEY and CDR2 is SVGEGT in the germline V gene. With V trimmed by 5 bases and J by 5 bases, 8 bases remained unmatched. The CDR3 is made up of 16 amino acids. The CDR3 loop reads CASSTRTSGEKDTQYF. The DNA of the CDR3 is TGTGCCAGCAGTACCCGGACTAGCGGGGAGAAAGATACGCAGTATTTT.

The chain joins TRBV19 to TRBJ2-7; a weak D match, TRBD2 (5 bases). There are 15 residues in the CDR3. The V gene's germline CDR1 is LNHDA and CDR2 SQIVND (reference sequence). Trimming shortened V by 6 bases and J by 0 bases, and 15 bases separated the two germline ends. CDR3 region: CASSLDGGLSYEQYF. The CDR3 DNA reads as TGTGCCAGTAGCCTCGACGGAGGCCTCTCCTACGAGCAGTACTTC.

The chain joins TRBV6-5 to TRBJ2-7; no reliable D call. The V and J ends lost 2 bases and 3 bases respectively, with 11 bases between them. The germline gives CDR1 MNHEY, CDR2 SVGAGI. This CDR3 comprises 14 residues. The CDR3 here is CASSYDTSNYEQYF. CDR3 DNA sequence: TGTGCCAGCAGTTACGATACTTCGAACTACGAGCAGTACTTC.

J is TRBJ2-5 and V is TRBV7-3; 11 nucleotides line up with TRBD2. Looked up from germline, CDR1 is SGHTA and CDR2 is FQGTGA. The ends lost 8 bases at V and 7 bases at J; junction bases unmatched: 6. There are 13 residues in the CDR3. CDR3 DNA: TGTGCCAGCTCTAGCGGGGGGTTCGCGACCCAGTACTTC. It codes for CASSSGGFATQYF.

The chain joins TRBV7-8 to TRBJ2-3, with a weak D call TRBD1 (5 bases). The CDR3 is 15 residues long. Trimming removed 4 bases at V and 4 bases at J, with 15 bases between. Looked up from germline, CDR1 is SGHVS and CDR2 is FQNEAQ. CDR3 loop: CASSSNGATADTQYF. CDR3 nucleotides: TGTGCCAGCAGCTCCAATGGGGCGACAGCAGATACGCAGTATTTT.

The chain joins TRBV7-2 to TRBJ1-6; 7 bases match TRBD1. After removal of 8 bases from V and 7 bases from J, the junction contained 5 bases not matched to a gene. CDR3 length: 13 amino acids. Germline V gene data show CDR1 as SGHTA and CDR2 as FQGNSA. Here the CDR3 reads CASAGGMNSPLHF. The CDR3, as DNA: TGTGCCAGCGCAGGGGGAATGAATTCACCCCTCCACTTT.

The chain employs TRBV27 and TRBJ2-3; D call uncertain. Germline V gene lookup returns CDR1 MNHEY and CDR2 SMNVEV (reference sequence). V dropped 7 bases and J dropped 0 bases, with 17 bases sitting between them. The CDR3 is made up of 16 amino acids. In DNA, the CDR3 is TGTGCCAGCAACCCATCTTGGGCCACTAGCACAGATACGCAGTATTTT. The encoded protein is CASNPSWATSTDTQYF.

The rearrangement joins TRBV11-1 to TRBJ2-7, with D possibly being TRBD1 (6 bases). V was shortened by 2 bases and J by 6 bases, with 14 bases between the two germline ends. Looked up from germline, CDR1 is SGHAT and CDR2 is FQDESV (reference sequence). The CDR3 is 14 amino acids. The CDR3 nucleotides are TGTGCCAGCAGCTTACTGAGGGACATCGGCGAGCAGTACTTC. Translation: CASSLLRDIGEQYF. Complete variable domain (other parts from reference TRBV11-1 and TRBJ2-7): EAEVAQSPRYKITEKSQAVAFWCDPISGHATLYWYRQILGQGPELLVQFQDESVVDDSQLPKDRFSAERLKGVDSTLKIQPAELGDSAMYLCASSLLRDIGEQYFGPGTRLTVT.

The V call is TRBV19, the J call TRBJ2-7; the match to TRBD1 covers 12 bases. Trimming cost V 5 bases and J 1 base; bases outside gene matches: 12. The CDR3 runs to 18 residues. CDR1 and CDR2 from the germline V gene are LNHDA and SQIVND (reference sequence). The CDR3 loop reads CASSGRDRGPLRSYEQYF. The CDR3 DNA is TGTGCCAGTAGTGGCCGGGACAGGGGGCCTTTACGATCCTACGAGCAGTACTTC.

The CDR3 is CASTGVQPQHF. For the CDR3, the DNA is TGTGCCAGTACAGGAGTGCAGCCCCAGCATTTT. The J gene is TRBJ1-5, the V gene TRBV19; D is unresolved. This CDR3 region has 11 residues. Trimming left V 7 bases short and J 7 bases short, with 8 bases between. Looked up from germline, CDR1 is LNHDA and CDR2 is SQIVND (reference sequence).

The chain is built from TRBV19 and TRBJ1-1; D ambiguous. The CDR3 is made up of 14 amino acids. Trimming pared 6 bases from V and 3 bases from J, leaving 14 bases between. Germline V CDR1 and CDR2: LNHDA, SQIVND (reference sequence). The DNA of the CDR3 is TGTGCCAGTAGGGTCCTAGGGAAGGACACTGAAGCTTTCTTT. Translating it yields CASRVLGKDTEAFF. The whole variable domain, remainder taken from reference TRBV19 and TRBJ1-1, is DGGITQSPKYLFRKEGQNVTLSCEQNLNHDAMYWYRQDPGQGLRLIYYSQIVNDFQKGDIAEGYSVSREKKESFPLTVTSAQKNPTAFYLCASRVLGKDTEAFFGQGTRLTVV.

The chain employs TRBV7-2 and TRBJ1-2, with 8 nucleotides matching TRBD1. Trimming removed 0 bases from V and 12 bases from J; junction bases left unmatched: 6. Germline V gene sequence: CDR1 SGHTA, CDR2 FQGNSA. The length of the CDR3 is 13 residues. The CDR3 coding sequence is TGTGCCAGCAGCTTAGCAGAGTCAGGGGGCAACACCTTC. As protein: CASSLAESGGNTF. The full variable domain, with the rest looked up from reference TRBV7-2 and TRBJ1-2, is GAGVSQSPSNKVTEKGKDVELRCDPISGHTALYWYRQSLGQGLEFLIYFQGNSAPDKSGLPSDRFSAERTGGSVSTLTIQRTQQEDSAVYLCASSLAESGGNTFGSGTRLTVV.

The J gene is TRBJ2-7, the V gene TRBV19, with 11 positions matching TRBD2. CDR1 and CDR2 (germline): LNHDA, SQIVND (reference sequence). The V and J ends lost 3 bases and 6 bases, in that order; junction bases with no gene match: 7. This CDR3 spans 15 amino acids. The CDR3 loop reads CASSISSGRASEQYF. The DNA of the CDR3 is TGTGCCAGTAGTATTAGTAGCGGGAGGGCATCCGAGCAGTACTTC.

This clone occurred a few times. The rearrangement joins TRBV11-2 to TRBJ2-3; TRBD1 aligns across 8 bases. The J segment lost 4 bases and the V segment lost 5 bases, leaving 8 bases of the junction unmatched. This CDR3 is 15 amino acids long. Germline loops: CDR1 SGHAT, CDR2 FQNNGV. Here the CDR3 DNA reads TGTGCCAGCAGCACCCACAGGGGGAAGGCAGATACGCAGTATTTT. As protein: CASSTHRGKADTQYF.

The J gene is TRBJ2-2, the V gene TRBV12-3 or TRBV12-4; D perhaps matches TRBD1 (5 bases). V lost 3 bases to trimming and J lost 6 bases, with 8 bases between them. CDR3 length: 13 amino acids. Written as DNA, the CDR3 is TGTGCCAGCAGTTTGGGGCTAGCCGGGGAGCTGTTTTTT. Translating gives CASSLGLAGELFF.

V gene TRBV2 combines with J gene TRBJ1-1; D is unresolved. Trimming removed 6 bases from V and 0 bases from J, with 8 bases in between. CDR3 size: 13 residues. The V gene's germline CDR1 is SNHLY and CDR2 FYNNEI. Here the CDR3 DNA reads TGTGCCAGCAGCGAAACAGTGAACACTGAAGCTTTCTTT. It encodes CASSETVNTEAFF.

This clone was seen a single time. The chain has TRBV5-1 and TRBJ2-1; 14 bases line up with TRBD2. The V and J ends lost 4 bases and 7 bases, in that order; junction bases with no gene match: 4. Looked up from germline, CDR1 is SGHRS and CDR2 is YFSETQ. The CDR3 is made up of 15 amino acids. CDR3 DNA: TGCGCCAGCAGCGTGACTAGCGGGAGGGGAAATGAGCAGTTCTTC. Its translation is CASSVTSGRGNEQFF.